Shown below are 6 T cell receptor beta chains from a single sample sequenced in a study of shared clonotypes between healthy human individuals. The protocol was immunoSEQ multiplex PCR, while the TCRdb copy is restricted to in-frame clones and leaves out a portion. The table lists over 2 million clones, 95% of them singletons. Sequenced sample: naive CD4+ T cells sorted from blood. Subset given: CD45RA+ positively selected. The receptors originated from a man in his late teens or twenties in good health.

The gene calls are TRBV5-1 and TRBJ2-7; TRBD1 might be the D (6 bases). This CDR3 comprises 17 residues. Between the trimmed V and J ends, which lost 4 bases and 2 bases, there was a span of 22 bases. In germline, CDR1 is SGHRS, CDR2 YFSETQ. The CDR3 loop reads CASSANWGSTGPYEQYF. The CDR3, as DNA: TGCGCCAGCAGCGCCAATTGGGGGAGTACAGGGCCCTACGAGCAGTACTTC.

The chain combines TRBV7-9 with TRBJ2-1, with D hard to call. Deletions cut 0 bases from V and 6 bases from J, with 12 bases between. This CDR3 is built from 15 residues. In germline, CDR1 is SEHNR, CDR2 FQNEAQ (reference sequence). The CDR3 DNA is TGTGCCAGCAGCTTAGCGGCAACACGACCCAATGAGCAGTTCTTC. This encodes CASSLAATRPNEQFF.

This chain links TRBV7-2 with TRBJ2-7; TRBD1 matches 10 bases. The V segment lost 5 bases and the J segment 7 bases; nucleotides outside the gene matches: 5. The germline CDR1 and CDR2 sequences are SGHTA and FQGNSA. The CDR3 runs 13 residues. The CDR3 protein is CASSGGQGREQYF. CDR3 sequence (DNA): TGTGCCAGCAGCGGGGGACAGGGGCGGGAGCAGTACTTC.

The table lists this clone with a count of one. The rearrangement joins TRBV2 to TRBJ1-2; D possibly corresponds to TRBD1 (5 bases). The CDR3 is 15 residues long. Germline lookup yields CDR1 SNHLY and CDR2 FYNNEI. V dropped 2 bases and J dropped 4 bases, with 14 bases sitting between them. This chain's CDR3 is CASSEFQGDSYGYTF. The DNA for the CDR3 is TGTGCCAGCAGTGAATTTCAGGGTGACTCCTATGGCTACACCTTC.

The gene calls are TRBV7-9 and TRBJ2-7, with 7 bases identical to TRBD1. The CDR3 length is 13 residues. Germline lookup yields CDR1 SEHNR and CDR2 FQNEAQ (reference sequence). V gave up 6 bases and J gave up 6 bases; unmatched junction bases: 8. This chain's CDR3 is CASRDRVLGEQYF. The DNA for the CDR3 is TGTGCCAGCAGAGACAGGGTTTTGGGCGAGCAGTACTTC.

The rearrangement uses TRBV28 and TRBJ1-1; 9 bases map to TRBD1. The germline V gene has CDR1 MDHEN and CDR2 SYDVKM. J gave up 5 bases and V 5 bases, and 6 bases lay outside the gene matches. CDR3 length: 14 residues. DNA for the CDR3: TGTGCCAGCAGTGGGACAGGGTTTCGGACTGAAGCTTTCTTT. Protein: CASSGTGFRTEAFF. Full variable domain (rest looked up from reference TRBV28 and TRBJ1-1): DVKVTQSSRYLVKRTGEKVFLECVQDMDHENMFWYRQDPGLGLRLIYFSYDVKMKEKGDIPEGYSVSREKKERFSLILESASTNQTSMYLCASSGTGFRTEAFFGQGTRLTVV.